This TCR beta chain was identified during a study of identical twins. A single record per CDR3 protein comes from TCRdb applying MiXCR to the 5' RACE reads. The sample lists nearly 900,000 distinct CDR3 sequences, 9% to 15% occurring once. Each donor (without exception) was a healthy Caucasian. The CDR3 runs to 11 residues. V was clipped by 5 bases and J by 4 bases, with 8 bases between them. The germline V gene has CDR1 DFQATT and CDR2 SNEGSKA (reference sequence). The table lists this clonotype with many counts. The sample was also reused in another study, on yellow fever vaccine responses in identical twins.

The chain employs TRBV20-1 and TRBJ1-1, with D maybe TRBD1 (5 bases). The sequenced material came from PBMCs. The source is a woman aged 18-30 years in good health. DNA of the CDR3: TGCAGTGCTCGACAGTTCACTGAAGCTTTCTTT. Encoded protein: CSARQFTEAFF.